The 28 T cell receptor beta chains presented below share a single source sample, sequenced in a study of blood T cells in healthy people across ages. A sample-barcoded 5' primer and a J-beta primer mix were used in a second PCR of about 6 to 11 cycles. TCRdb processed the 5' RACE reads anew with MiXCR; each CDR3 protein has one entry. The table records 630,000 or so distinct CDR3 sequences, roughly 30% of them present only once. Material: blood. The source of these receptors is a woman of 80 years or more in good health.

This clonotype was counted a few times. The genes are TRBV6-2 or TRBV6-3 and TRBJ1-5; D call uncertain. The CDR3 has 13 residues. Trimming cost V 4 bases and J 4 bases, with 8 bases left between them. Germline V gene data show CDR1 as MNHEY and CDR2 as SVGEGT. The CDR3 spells CASSWMGNQPQHF. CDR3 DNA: TGTGCCAGCAGTTGGATGGGGAATCAGCCCCAGCATTTT.

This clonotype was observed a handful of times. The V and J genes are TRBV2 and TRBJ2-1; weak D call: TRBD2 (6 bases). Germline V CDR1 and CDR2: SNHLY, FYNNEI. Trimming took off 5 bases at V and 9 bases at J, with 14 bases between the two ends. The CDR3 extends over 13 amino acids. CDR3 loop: CASSWGTLGEQFF. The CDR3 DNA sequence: TGTGCCAGCAGTTGGGGGACTCTTGGTGAGCAGTTCTTC.

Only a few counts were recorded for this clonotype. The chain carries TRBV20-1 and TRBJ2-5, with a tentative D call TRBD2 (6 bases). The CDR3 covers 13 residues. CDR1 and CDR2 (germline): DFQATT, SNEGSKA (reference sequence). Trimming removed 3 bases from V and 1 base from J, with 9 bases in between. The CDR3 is CSASGEVQETQYF. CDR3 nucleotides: TGCAGTGCTAGTGGGGAGGTCCAAGAGACCCAGTACTTC.

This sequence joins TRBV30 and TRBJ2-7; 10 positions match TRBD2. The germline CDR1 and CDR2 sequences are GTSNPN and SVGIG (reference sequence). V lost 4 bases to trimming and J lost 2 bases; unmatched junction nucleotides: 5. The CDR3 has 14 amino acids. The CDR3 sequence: CAWTQRGGTYEQYF. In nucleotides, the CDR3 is TGTGCCTGGACCCAGCGGGGGGGGACCTACGAGCAGTACTTC.

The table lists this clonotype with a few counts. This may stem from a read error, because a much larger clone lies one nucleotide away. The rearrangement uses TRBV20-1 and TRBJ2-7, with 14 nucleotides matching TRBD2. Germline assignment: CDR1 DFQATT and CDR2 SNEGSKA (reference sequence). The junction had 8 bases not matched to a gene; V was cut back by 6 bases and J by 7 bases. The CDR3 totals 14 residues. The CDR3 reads CSAQTSGGAGEQYF. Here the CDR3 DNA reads TGCAGTGCCCAGACTAGCGGGGGGGCCGGGGAGCAGTACTTC.

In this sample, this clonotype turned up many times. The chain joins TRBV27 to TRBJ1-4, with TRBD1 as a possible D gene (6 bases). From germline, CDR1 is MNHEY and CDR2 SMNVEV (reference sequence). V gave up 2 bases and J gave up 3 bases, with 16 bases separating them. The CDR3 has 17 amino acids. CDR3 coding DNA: TGTGCCAGCAGTTTAGGTTCCCGTCCAGGGGCTAATGAAAAACTGTTTTTT. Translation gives CASSLGSRPGANEKLFF.

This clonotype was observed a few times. The CDR3 DNA is TGCGCCAGCAGCGTTCTGACTAGCGGGAGTGGAGAGACCCAGTACTTC. It yields the protein CASSVLTSGSGETQYF. V is TRBV5-1 and J is TRBJ2-5, with 12 bases matching TRBD2. The CDR3 has 16 residues. Losses at the gene ends were 4 bases for V and 4 bases for J; bases not matched to a gene: 8. CDR1 and CDR2 from the germline V gene are SGHRS and YFSETQ.

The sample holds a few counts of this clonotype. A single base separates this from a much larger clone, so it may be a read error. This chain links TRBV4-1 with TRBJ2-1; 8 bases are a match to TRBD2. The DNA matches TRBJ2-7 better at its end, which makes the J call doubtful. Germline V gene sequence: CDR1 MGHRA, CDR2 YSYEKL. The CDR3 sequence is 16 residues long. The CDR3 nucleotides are TGCGCCAGCAGCCTTTTAGCGGGGCGAATGTACAATGAGCAGTACTTC. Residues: CASSLLAGRMYNEQYF.

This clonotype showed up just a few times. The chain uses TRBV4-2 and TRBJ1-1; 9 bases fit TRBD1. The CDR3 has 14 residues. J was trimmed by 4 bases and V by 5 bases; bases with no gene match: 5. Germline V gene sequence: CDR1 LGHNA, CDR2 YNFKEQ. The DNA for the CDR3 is TGTGCCAGCAGCATAGGACAGGGGAGCACTGAAGCTTTCTTT. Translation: CASSIGQGSTEAFF.

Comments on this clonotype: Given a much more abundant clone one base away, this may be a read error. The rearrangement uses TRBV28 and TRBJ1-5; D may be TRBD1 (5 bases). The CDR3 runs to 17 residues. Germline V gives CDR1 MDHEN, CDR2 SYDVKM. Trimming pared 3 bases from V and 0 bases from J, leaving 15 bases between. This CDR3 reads CASSFLGVGRSNQPQHF. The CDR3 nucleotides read TGTGCCAGCAGTTTTTTGGGGGTCGGACGTAGCAATCAGCCCCAGCATTTT.

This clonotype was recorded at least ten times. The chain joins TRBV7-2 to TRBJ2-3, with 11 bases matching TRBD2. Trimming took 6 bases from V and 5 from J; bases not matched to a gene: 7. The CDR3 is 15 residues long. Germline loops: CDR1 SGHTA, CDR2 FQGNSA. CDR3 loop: CASSHSGGAGDTQYF. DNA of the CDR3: TGTGCCAGCAGTCATAGCGGGGGGGCGGGAGATACGCAGTATTTT.

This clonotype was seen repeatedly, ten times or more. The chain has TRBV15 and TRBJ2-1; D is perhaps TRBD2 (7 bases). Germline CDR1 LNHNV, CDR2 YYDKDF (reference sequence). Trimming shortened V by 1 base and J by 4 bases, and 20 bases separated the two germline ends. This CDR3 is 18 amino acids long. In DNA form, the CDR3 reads TGTGCCACCAGCAGAGGGGGGGGCAGGGCGAGACCTTACAATGAGCAGTTCTTC. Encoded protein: CATSRGGGRARPYNEQFF.

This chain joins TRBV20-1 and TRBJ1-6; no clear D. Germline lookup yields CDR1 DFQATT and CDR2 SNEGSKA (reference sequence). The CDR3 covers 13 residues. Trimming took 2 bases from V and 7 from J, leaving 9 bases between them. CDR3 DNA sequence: TGCAGTGCTAGAACGGGCCGAAATTCACCCCTCCACTTT. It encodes CSARTGRNSPLHF.

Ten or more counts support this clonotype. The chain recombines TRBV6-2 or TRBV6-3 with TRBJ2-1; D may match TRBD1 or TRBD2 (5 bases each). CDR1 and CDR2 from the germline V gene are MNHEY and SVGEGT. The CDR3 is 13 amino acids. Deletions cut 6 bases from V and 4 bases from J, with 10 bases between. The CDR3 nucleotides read TGTGCCAGCAGCAGGGACCTATACAATGAGCAGTTCTTC. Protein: CASSRDLYNEQFF.

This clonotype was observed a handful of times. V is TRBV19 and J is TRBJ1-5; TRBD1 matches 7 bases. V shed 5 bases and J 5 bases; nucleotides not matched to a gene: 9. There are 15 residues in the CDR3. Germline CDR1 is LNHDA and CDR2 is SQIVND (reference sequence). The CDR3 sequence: CASSAIQGLDQPQHF. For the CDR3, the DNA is TGTGCCAGTAGTGCAATACAGGGGTTGGATCAGCCCCAGCATTTT. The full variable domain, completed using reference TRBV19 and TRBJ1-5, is DGGITQSPKYLFRKEGQNVTLSCEQNLNHDAMYWYRQDPGQGLRLIYYSQIVNDFQKGDIAEGYSVSREKKESFPLTVTSAQKNPTAFYLCASSAIQGLDQPQHFGDGTRLSIL.

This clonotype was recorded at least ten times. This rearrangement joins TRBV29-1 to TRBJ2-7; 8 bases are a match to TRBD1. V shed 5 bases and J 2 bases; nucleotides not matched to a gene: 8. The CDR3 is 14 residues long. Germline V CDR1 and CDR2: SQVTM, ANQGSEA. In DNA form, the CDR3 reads TGCAGCGTTAACTTGGAGGACAGGGCCTACGAGCAGTACTTC. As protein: CSVNLEDRAYEQYF.

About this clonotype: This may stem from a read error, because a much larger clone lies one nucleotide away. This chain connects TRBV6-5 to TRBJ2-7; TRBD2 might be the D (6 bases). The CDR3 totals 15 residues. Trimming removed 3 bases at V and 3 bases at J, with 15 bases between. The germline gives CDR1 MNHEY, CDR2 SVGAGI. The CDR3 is CASSYRPVGGYEQYF. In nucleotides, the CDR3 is TGTGCCAGCAGTTATCGGCCTGTGGGGGGCTACGAGCAGTACTTC.

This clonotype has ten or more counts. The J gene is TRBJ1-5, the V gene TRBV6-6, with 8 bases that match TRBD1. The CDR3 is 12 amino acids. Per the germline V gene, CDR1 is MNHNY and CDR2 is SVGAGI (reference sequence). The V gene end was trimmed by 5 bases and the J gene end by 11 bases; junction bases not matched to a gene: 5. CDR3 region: CASSDRGRAQHF. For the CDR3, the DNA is TGTGCCAGCAGTGACAGGGGTCGAGCCCAGCATTTT.

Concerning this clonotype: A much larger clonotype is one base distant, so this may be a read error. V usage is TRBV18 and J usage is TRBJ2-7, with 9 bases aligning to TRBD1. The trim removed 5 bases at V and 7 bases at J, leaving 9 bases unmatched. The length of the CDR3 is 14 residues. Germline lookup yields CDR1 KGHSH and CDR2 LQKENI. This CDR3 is CASSAQQGAGEQYV. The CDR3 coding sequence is TGTGCCAGCTCAGCACAACAGGGGGCGGGTGAGCAGTACGTC.

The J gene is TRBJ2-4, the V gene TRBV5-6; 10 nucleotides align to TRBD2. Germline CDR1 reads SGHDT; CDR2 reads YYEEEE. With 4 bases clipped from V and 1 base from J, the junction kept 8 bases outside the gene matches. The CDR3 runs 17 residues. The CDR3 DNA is TGTGCCAGCAGCCCTGTCCCTAGCGGGAGCGCCAAAAACATTCAGTACTTC. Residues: CASSPVPSGSAKNIQYF. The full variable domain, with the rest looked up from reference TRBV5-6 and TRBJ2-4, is DAGVTQSPTHLIKTRGQQVTLRCSPKSGHDTVSWYQQALGQGPQFIFQYYEEEERQRGNFPDRFSGHQFPNYSSELNVNALLLGDSALYLCASSPVPSGSAKNIQYFGAGTRLSVL.

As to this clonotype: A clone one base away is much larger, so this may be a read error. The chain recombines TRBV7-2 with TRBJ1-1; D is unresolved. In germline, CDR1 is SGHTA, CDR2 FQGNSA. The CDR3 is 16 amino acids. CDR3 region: CASSLAVGHSNTKAFF. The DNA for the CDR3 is TGTGCCAGCAGCTTAGCAGTCGGGCATTCGAACACTAAAGCTTTCTTT.

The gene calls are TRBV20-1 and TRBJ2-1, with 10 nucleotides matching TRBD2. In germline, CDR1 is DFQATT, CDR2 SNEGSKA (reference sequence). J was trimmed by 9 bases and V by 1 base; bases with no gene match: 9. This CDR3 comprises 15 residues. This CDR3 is CSARVPSGRFGEQFF. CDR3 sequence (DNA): TGCAGTGCTAGAGTTCCTAGCGGGAGATTTGGTGAGCAGTTCTTC.

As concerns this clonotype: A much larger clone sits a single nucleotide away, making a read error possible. The CDR3 region has the DNA TGTGCCGGCAGTGTCCAGGGGGGGGTCTACGAGCAGTACTTC. This codes for CAGSVQGGVYEQYF. The rearrangement links TRBV6-1 to TRBJ2-4; perhaps D is TRBD1 or TRBD2 (7 bases each). The last part of the DNA fits TRBJ2-7 better; the J call may be wrong. The germline gives CDR1 MNHNS, CDR2 SASEGT. CDR3 length equals 14 residues.

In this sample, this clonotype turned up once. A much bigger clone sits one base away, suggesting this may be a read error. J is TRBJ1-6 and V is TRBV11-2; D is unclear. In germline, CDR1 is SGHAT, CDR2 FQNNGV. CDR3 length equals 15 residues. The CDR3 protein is CASSLVSLSSGPRHF. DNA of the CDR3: TGTGCCAGCAGCTTAGTGAGCCTATCCTCCGGACCCCGCCACTTT.

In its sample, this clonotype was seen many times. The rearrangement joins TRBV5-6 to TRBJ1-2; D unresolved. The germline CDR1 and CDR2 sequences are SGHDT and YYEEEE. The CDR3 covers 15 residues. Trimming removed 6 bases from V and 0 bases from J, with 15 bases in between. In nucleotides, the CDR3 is TGTGCCAGCACCACGGGAGCCCAATCTAACTATGGCTACACCTTC. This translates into CASTTGAQSNYGYTF.

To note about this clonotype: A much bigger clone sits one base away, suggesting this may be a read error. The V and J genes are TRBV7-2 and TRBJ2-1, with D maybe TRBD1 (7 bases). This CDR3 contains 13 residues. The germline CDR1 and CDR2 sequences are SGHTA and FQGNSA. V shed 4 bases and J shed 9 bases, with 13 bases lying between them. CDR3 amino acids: CASSSGGGVEQFF. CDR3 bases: TGTGCCAGCAGCTCCGGAGGGGGCGTTGAGCAGTTCTTC.

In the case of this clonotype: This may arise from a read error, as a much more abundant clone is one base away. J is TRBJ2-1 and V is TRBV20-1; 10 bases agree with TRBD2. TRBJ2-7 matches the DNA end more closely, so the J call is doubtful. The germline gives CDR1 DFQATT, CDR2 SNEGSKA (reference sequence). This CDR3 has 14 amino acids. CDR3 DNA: TGCAGTGCTCGGTTAGCGGGGGGCTACAATGAGCAGTACTTC. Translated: CSARLAGGYNEQYF.

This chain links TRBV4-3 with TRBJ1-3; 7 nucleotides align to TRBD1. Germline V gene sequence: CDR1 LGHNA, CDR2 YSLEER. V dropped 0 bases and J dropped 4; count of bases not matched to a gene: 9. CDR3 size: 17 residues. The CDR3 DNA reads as TGCGCCAGCAGCCAAGATACCCCTACAGGGGCAGGAAACACCATATATTTT. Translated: CASSQDTPTGAGNTIYF.